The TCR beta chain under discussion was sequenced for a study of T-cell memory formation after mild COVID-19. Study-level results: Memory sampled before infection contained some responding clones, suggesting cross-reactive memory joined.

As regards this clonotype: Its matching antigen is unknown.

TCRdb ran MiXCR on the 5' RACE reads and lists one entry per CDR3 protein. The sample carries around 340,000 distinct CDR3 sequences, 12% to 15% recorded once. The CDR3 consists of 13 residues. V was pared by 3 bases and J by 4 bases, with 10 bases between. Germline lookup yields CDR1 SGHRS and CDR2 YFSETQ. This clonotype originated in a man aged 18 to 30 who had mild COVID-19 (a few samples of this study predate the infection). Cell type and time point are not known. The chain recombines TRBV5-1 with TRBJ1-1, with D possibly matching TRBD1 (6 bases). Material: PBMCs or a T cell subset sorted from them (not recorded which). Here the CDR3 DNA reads TGCGCCAGCAGCTCAGAGGGGGGCACTGAAGCTTTCTTT. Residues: CASSSEGGTEAFF.